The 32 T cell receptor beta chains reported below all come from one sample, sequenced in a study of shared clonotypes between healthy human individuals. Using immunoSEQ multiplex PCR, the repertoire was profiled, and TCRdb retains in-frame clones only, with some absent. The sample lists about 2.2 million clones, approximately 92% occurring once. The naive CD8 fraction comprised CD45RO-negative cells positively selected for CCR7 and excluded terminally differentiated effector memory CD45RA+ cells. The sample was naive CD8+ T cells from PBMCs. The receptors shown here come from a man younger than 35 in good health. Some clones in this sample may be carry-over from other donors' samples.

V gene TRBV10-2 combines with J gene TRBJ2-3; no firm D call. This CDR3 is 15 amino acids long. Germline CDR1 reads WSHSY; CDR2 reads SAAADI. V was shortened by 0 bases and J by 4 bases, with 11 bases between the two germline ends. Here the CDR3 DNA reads TGCGCCAGCAGTGAGTCAAGGGAATTTGCAGATACGCAGTATTTT. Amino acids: CASSESREFADTQYF.

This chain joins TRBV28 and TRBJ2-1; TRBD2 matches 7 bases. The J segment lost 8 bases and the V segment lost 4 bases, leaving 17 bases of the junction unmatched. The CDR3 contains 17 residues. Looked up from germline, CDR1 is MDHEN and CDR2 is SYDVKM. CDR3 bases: TGTGCCAGCAGTTCGGTGGGTTGGAGGGAGGGAAAGGATGAGCAGTTCTTC. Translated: CASSSVGWREGKDEQFF.

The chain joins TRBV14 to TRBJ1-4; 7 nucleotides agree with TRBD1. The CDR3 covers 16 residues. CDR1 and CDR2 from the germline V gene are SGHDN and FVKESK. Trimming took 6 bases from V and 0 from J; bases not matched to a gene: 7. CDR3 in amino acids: CASRRGQPTTNEKLFF. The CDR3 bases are TGTGCCAGCAGGAGGGGACAGCCAACAACTAATGAAAAACTGTTTTTT. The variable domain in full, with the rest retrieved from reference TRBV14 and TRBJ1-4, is EAGVTQFPSHSVIEKGQTVTLRCDPISGHDNLYWYRRVMGKEIKFLLHFVKESKQDESGMPNNRFLAERTGGTYSTLKVQPAELEDSGVYFCASRRGQPTTNEKLFFGSGTQLSVL.

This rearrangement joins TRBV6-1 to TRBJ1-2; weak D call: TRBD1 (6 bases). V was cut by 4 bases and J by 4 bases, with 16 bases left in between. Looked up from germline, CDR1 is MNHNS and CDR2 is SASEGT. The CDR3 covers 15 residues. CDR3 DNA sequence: TGTGCCAGCAGTGGGGGTCGGGGGCCTTTCTATGGCTACACCTTC. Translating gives CASSGGRGPFYGYTF.

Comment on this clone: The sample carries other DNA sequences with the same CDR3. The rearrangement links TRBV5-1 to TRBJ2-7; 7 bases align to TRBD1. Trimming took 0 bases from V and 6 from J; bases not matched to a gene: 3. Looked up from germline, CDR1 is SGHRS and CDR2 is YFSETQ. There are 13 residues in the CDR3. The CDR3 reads CASSLDRGGEQYF. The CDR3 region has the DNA TGCGCCAGCAGCTTGGACAGGGGTGGCGAGCAGTACTTC.

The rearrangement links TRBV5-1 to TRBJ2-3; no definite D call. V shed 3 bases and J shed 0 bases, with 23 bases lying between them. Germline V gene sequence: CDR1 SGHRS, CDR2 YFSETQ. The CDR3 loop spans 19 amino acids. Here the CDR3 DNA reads TGCGCCAGCAGCTCCCTAGGAGCTTCCTCCCCCTATAGCACAGATACGCAGTATTTT. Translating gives CASSSLGASSPYSTDTQYF. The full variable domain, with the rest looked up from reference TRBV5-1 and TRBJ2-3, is KAGVTQTPRYLIKTRGQQVTLSCSPISGHRSVSWYQQTPGQGLQFLFEYFSETQRNKGNFPGRFSGRQFSNSRSEMNVSTLELGDSALYLCASSSLGASSPYSTDTQYFGPGTRLTVL.

The CDR3 is CAISDSWEGSYNEQFF. The CDR3 DNA is TGTGCCATCAGTGACTCTTGGGAAGGCTCCTACAATGAGCAGTTCTTC. This sequence joins TRBV10-3 and TRBJ2-1; D is undetermined. Trimming removed 3 bases at V and 0 bases at J, with 12 bases between. CDR1 is ENHRY, CDR2 SYGVKD, per germline. There are 16 residues in the CDR3.

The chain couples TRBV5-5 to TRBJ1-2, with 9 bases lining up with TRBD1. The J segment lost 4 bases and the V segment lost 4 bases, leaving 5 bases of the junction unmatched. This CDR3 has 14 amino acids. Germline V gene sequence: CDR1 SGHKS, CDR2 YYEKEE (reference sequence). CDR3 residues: CASSPTGGGYGYTF. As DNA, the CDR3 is TGTGCCAGCAGCCCAACAGGGGGCGGCTATGGCTACACCTTC.

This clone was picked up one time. The CDR3 DNA sequence: TGTGCCAGCAGCTTCGCACCTCGGGTAGACATTCAGTACTTC. Translating gives CASSFAPRVDIQYF. The J gene is TRBJ2-4, the V gene TRBV7-9; D not certain. Germline V gives CDR1 SEHNR, CDR2 FQNEAQ (reference sequence). The V end lost 3 bases, the J end lost 8 bases, and 14 bases lay between the germline ends. The CDR3 spans 14 residues.

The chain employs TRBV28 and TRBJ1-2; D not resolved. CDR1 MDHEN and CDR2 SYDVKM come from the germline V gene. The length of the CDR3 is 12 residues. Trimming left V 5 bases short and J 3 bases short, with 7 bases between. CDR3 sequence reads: CASSPVYYGYTF. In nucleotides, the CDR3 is TGTGCCAGCAGTCCAGTCTACTATGGCTACACCTTC.

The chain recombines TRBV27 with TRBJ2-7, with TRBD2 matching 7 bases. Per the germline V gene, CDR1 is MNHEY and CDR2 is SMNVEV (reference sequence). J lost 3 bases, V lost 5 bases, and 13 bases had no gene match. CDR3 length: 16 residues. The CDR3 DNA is TGTGCCAGCAGTCCAATCAGAGCGGGACCCGGCTACGAGCAGTACTTC. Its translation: CASSPIRAGPGYEQYF.

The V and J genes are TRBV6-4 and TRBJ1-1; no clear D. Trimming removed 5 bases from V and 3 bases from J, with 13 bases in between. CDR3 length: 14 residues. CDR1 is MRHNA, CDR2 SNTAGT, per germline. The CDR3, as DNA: TGTGCCAGCAGTTCCAAGGGTGGGCACACTGAAGCTTTCTTT. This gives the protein CASSSKGGHTEAFF.

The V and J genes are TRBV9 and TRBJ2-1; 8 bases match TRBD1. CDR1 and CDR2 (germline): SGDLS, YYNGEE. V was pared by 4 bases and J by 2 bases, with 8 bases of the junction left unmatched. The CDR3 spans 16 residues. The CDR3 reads CASSPRHRGAYNEQFF. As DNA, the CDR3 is TGTGCCAGCAGCCCTCGACACAGGGGGGCCTACAATGAGCAGTTCTTC.

The CDR3 region has the DNA TGTGCCAGCAGTTATAGGACAGGGGTGACTAATGAAAAACTGTTTTTT. This encodes CASSYRTGVTNEKLFF. The chain couples TRBV27 to TRBJ1-4; 9 positions match TRBD1. The V gene end was trimmed by 4 bases and the J gene end by 2 bases; junction bases not matched to a gene: 5. The CDR3 length is 16 residues. The germline V gene encodes CDR1 MNHEY and CDR2 SMNVEV (reference sequence).

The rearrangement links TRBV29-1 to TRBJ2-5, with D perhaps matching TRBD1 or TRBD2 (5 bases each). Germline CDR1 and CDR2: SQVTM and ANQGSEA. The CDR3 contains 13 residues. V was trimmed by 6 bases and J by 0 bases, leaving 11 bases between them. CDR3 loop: CSVEGWYQETQYF. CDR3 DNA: TGCAGCGTCGAGGGGTGGTACCAAGAGACCCAGTACTTC.

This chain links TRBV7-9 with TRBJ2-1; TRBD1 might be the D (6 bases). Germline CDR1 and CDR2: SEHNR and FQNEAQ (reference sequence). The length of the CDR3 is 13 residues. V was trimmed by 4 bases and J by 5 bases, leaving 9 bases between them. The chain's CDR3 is CASSWTVHNEQFF. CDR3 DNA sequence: TGTGCCAGCAGCTGGACAGTCCACAATGAGCAGTTCTTC.

CDR3 nucleotide sequence: TGTGCCAGCAGCTTATATTCAGTATCTGGGGCCAACGTCCTGACTTTC. This gives the protein CASSLYSVSGANVLTF. This chain connects TRBV11-2 to TRBJ2-6; D remains ambiguous. Trimming took 2 bases from V and 1 from J, leaving 9 bases between them. The CDR3 runs to 16 residues. CDR1 is SGHAT, CDR2 FQNNGV, per germline.

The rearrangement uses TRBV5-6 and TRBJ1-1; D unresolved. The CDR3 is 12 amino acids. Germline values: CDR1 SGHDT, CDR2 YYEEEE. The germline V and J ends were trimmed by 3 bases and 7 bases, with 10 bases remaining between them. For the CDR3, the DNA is TGTGCCAGCAGCTGGGCGGCCAGTGAAGCTTTCTTT. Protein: CASSWAASEAFF.

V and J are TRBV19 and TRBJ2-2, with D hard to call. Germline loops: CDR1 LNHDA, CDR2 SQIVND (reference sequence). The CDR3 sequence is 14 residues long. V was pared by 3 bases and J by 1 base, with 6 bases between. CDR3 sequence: CASSIPENTGELFF. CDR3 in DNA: TGTGCCAGTAGTATCCCTGAGAACACCGGGGAGCTGTTTTTT.

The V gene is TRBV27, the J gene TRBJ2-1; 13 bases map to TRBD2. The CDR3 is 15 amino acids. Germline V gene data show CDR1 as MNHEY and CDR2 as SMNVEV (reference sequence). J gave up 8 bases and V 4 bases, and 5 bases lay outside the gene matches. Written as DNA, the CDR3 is TGTGCCAGCAGTTCCTGGACTAGCGGGGGATATGAGCAGTTCTTC. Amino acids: CASSSWTSGGYEQFF.

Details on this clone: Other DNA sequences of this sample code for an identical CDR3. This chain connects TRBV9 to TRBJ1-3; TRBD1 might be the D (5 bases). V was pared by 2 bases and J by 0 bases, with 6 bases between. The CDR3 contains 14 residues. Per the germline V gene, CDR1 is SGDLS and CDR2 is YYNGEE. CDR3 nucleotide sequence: TGTGCCAGCAGCGTTACAGGCTCTGGAAACACCATATATTTT. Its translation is CASSVTGSGNTIYF.

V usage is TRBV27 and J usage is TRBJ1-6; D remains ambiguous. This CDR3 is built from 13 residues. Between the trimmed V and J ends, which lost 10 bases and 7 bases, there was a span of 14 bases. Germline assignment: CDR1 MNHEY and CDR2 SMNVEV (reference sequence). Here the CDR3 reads CANPDGLNSPLHF. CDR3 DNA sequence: TGTGCCAACCCGGACGGCTTAAATTCACCCCTCCACTTT.

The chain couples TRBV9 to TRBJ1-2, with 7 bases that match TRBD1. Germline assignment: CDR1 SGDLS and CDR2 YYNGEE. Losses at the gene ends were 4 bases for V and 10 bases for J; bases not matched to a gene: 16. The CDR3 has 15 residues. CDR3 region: CASSPAGGDRINYTF. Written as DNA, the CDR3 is TGTGCCAGCAGCCCGGCCGGGGGGGACAGAATAAACTACACCTTC.

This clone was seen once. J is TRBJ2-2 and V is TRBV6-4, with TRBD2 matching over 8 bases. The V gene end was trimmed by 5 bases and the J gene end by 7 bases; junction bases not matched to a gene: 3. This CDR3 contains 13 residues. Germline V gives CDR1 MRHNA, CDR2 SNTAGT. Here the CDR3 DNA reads TGTGCCAGCAGTACCCTAGCGGGCGGGGAGCTGTTTTTT. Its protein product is CASSTLAGGELFF.

The CDR3 loop reads CASSTASGPAADTQYF. In DNA form, the CDR3 reads TGTGCCAGCAGCACGGCTAGCGGGCCAGCAGCAGATACGCAGTATTTT. V usage is TRBV9 and J usage is TRBJ2-3; 8 nucleotides line up with TRBD2. The CDR3 runs to 16 residues. V lost 4 bases, J lost 4 bases, and 11 bases stayed unmatched. CDR1 and CDR2 from the germline V gene are SGDLS and YYNGEE.

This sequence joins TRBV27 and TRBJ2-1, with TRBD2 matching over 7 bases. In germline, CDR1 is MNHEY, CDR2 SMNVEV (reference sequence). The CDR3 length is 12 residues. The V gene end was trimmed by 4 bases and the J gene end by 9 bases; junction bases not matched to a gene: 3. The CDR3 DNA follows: TGTGCCAGCAGTTCGGGACTAATTGAGCAGTTCTTC. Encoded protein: CASSSGLIEQFF.

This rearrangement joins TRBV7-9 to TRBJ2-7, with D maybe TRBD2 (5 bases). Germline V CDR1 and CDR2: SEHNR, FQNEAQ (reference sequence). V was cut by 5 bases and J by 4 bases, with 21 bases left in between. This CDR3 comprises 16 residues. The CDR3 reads CASSPSGSGFRYEQYF. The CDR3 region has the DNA TGTGCCAGCAGCCCCTCCGGCTCGGGGTTCAGGTACGAGCAGTACTTC.

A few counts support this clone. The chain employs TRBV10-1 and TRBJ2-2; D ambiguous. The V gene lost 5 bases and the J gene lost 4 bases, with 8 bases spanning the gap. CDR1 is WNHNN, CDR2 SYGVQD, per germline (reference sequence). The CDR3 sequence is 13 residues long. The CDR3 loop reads CASSIGPTGELFF. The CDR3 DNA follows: TGCGCCAGCAGTATTGGACCCACCGGGGAGCTGTTTTTT.

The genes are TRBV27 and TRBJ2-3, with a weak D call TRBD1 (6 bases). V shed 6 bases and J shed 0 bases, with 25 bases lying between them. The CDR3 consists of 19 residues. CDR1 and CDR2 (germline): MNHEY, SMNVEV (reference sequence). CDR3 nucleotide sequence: TGTGCCAGCAGGTCGAGAAGGACAGAACAATCCACTAGCACAGATACGCAGTATTTT. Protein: CASRSRRTEQSTSTDTQYF.

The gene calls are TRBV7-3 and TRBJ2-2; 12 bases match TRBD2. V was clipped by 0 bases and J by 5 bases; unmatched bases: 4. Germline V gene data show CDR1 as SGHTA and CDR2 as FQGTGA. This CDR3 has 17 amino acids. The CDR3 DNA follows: TGTGCCAGCAGCTTAACACTAGCGGGAGGTCGAACCGGGGAGCTGTTTTTT. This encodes CASSLTLAGGRTGELFF.

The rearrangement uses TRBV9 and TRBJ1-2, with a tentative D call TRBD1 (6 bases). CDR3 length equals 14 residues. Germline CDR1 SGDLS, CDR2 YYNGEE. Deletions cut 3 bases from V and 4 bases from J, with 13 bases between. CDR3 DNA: TGTGCCAGCAGCGCCGTGGGGGGCAGCTATGGCTACACCTTC. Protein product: CASSAVGGSYGYTF. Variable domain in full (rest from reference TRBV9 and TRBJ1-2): DSGVTQTPKHLITATGQRVTLRCSPRSGDLSVYWYQQSLDQGLQFLIQYYNGEERAKGNILERFSAQQFPDLHSELNLSSLELGDSALYFCASSAVGGSYGYTFGSGTRLTVV.

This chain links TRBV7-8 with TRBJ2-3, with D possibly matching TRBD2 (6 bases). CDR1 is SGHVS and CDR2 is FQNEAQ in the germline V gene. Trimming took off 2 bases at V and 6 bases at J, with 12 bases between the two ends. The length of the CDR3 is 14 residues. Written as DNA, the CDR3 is TGTGCCAGCAGCTTATTTGCGGGATGGGATACGCAGTATTTT. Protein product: CASSLFAGWDTQYF.